Following are 22 T cell receptor beta chains from one sample sequenced in a study of control samples from healthy donors and cancer patients. Profiled with immunoSEQ multiplex PCR; TCRdb holds only in-frame clones, not every one. The sample consists of tens of thousands of clones, around nine tenths of them appearing once. Material for sequencing was blood. The receptors here all came from a woman aged 45-65 years in good health.

The chain employs TRBV2 and TRBJ1-1, with 7 bases identical to TRBD1. V lost 6 bases to trimming and J lost 1 base; unmatched junction nucleotides: 2. This CDR3 is 13 amino acids long. CDR1 is SNHLY and CDR2 is FYNNEI in the germline V gene. Here the CDR3 reads CASRGQQNTEAFF. The CDR3 DNA follows: TGTGCCAGCAGGGGACAGCAGAACACTGAAGCTTTCTTT.

A single count supports this clone. The chain recombines TRBV28 with TRBJ1-5; tentatively, D is TRBD1 (6 bases). This CDR3 is built from 14 residues. The germline gives CDR1 MDHEN, CDR2 SYDVKM. V gave up 6 bases and J gave up 12 bases, with 21 bases separating them. The CDR3 protein is CASSPGTLAQSQHF. The CDR3 DNA is TGTGCCAGCAGCCCCGGGACATTAGCACAAAGCCAGCATTTT.

The chain has TRBV5-1 and TRBJ2-1, with D perhaps assigned TRBD1 or TRBD2 (5 bases each). Germline V gene sequence: CDR1 SGHRS, CDR2 YFSETQ. V was clipped by 0 bases and J by 8 bases, with 15 bases between them. This CDR3 has 15 residues. The CDR3 loop is CASSLGRSPGHEQFF. The CDR3 DNA reads TGCGCCAGCAGCTTGGGGCGATCCCCGGGGCATGAGCAGTTCTTC. Supplemented by reference TRBV5-1 and TRBJ2-1, the full variable domain reads KAGVTQTPRYLIKTRGQQVTLSCSPISGHRSVSWYQQTPGQGLQFLFEYFSETQRNKGNFPGRFSGRQFSNSRSEMNVSTLELGDSALYLCASSLGRSPGHEQFFGPGTRLTVL.

The chain links TRBV7-2 to TRBJ2-3; D assignment may be TRBD1 or TRBD2 (5 bases each). There are 14 residues in the CDR3. Germline CDR1 is SGHTA and CDR2 is FQGNSA. V lost 3 bases and J 0 bases, leaving 7 bases between the germline ends. CDR3 residues: CASSFEGSTDTQYF. In DNA, the CDR3 is TGTGCCAGCAGCTTCGAGGGGAGCACAGATACGCAGTATTTT.

CDR3 region: CASSVGSSGGAKSRYFKQYF. CDR3 coding DNA: TGTGCCAGCAGCGTAGGATCCAGCGGGGGAGCCAAGTCTCGTTATTTCAAGCAGTACTTC. This sequence joins TRBV9 and TRBJ2-7, with 8 bases aligning to TRBD2. CDR3 length: 20 residues. Losses at the gene ends were 0 bases for V and 8 bases for J; bases not matched to a gene: 25. Per the germline V gene, CDR1 is SGDLS and CDR2 is YYNGEE.

The chain has TRBV19 and TRBJ1-5; 11 nucleotides match TRBD1. Trimming removed 5 bases from V and 1 base from J; junction bases left unmatched: 7. This CDR3 contains 17 residues. Germline CDR1 reads LNHDA; CDR2 reads SQIVND (reference sequence). CDR3: CASSLGQGAGSNQPQHF. CDR3 sequence (DNA): TGTGCCAGTAGTCTAGGACAGGGGGCTGGGAGCAATCAGCCCCAGCATTTT. Full variable domain (remainder filled in from reference TRBV19 and TRBJ1-5): DGGITQSPKYLFRKEGQNVTLSCEQNLNHDAMYWYRQDPGQGLRLIYYSQIVNDFQKGDIAEGYSVSREKKESFPLTVTSAQKNPTAFYLCASSLGQGAGSNQPQHFGDGTRLSIL.

The V gene is TRBV7-3, the J gene TRBJ2-1; perhaps TRBD2 as D (6 bases). In germline, CDR1 is SGHTA, CDR2 FQGTGA. This CDR3 has 15 amino acids. V was cut by 1 base and J by 9 bases, with 16 bases left in between. CDR3 loop: CASSLIGLSRSEQFF. The CDR3 bases are TGTGCCAGCAGCTTAATAGGACTAAGTCGGAGTGAGCAGTTCTTC.

In this sample, this clone turned up once. Other DNA sequences in this sample translate to the same CDR3. This rearrangement joins TRBV29-1 to TRBJ1-2, with D perhaps matching TRBD1 (6 bases). The CDR3 is 15 amino acids. V gave up 3 bases and J gave up 8 bases, with 22 bases separating them. Germline values: CDR1 SQVTM, CDR2 ANQGSEA. CDR3 in amino acids: CSVDGHGWGGGGYTF. CDR3 nucleotide sequence: TGCAGCGTTGATGGTCACGGTTGGGGGGGCGGCGGCTACACCTTC.

The V gene is TRBV24-1, the J gene TRBJ2-3, with TRBD1 identical over 8 bases. V trimming: 7 bases; J trimming: 7 bases; junction bases outside the gene matches: 9. The CDR3 is made up of 14 amino acids. Germline loops: CDR1 KGHDR, CDR2 SFDVKD. The CDR3 region has the DNA TGTGCCACCAGCCCAGGGGGCGCAATTAATACGCAGTATTTT. It is translated as CATSPGGAINTQYF.

The rearrangement links TRBV5-4 to TRBJ2-1; 16 bases map to TRBD2. The CDR3 consists of 15 residues. Losses at the gene ends were 10 bases for V and 2 bases for J; bases not matched to a gene: 3. In germline, CDR1 is SGHNT, CDR2 YYREEE (reference sequence). The CDR3 DNA reads TGTGCCGGAGGGACTAGCGGGGGGGCCTACAATGAGCAGTTCTTC. Protein sequence: CAGGTSGGAYNEQFF.

The chain combines TRBV27 with TRBJ1-6; D unresolved. The CDR3 is 17 residues long. The germline V gene has CDR1 MNHEY and CDR2 SMNVEV (reference sequence). The ends were cut back, 4 bases at V and 0 bases at J, with 13 bases in the middle. CDR3 protein: CASSSPSSLSYNSPLHF. The CDR3 DNA sequence: TGTGCCAGCAGTTCCCCGAGTTCTCTCTCCTATAATTCACCCCTCCACTTT.

The V call is TRBV30, the J call TRBJ1-3, with unresolved D. Trimming took 4 bases from V and 3 from J, leaving 4 bases between them. Germline assignment: CDR1 GTSNPN and CDR2 SVGIG (reference sequence). This CDR3 region has 11 residues. DNA for the CDR3: TGTGCCTGGACTTTTGGAAACACCATATATTTT. It codes for CAWTFGNTIYF.

The chain has TRBV9 and TRBJ1-3; D is undetermined. CDR1 is SGDLS and CDR2 is YYNGEE in the germline V gene. This CDR3 is 16 amino acids long. The V and J ends lost 0 bases and 4 bases respectively, with 14 bases between them. The CDR3 coding sequence is TGTGCCAGCAGCGTAGCTGGAGGGAAAAACGGAAACACCATATATTTT. Its protein product is CASSVAGGKNGNTIYF.

The V gene is TRBV6-2 or TRBV6-3, the J gene TRBJ1-1, with a weak D call TRBD1 (6 bases). CDR3 length: 18 amino acids. In germline, CDR1 is MNHEY, CDR2 SVGEGT. The ends were cut back, 3 bases at V and 5 bases at J, with 25 bases in the middle. The CDR3: CASSYNEQGSVLFTEAFF. CDR3 DNA: TGTGCCAGCAGTTATAATGAACAGGGAAGTGTGCTGTTTACTGAAGCTTTCTTT.

A single count supports this clone. The V and J genes are TRBV6-6 and TRBJ1-5, with 8 nucleotides matching TRBD1. The V and J ends lost 6 bases and 4 bases, in that order; junction bases with no gene match: 5. The CDR3 totals 14 residues. Per germline, CDR1 MNHNY and CDR2 SVGAGI (reference sequence). The CDR3 DNA sequence: TGTGCCAGCAGGGAGGACAGGGCAAATCAGCCCCAGCATTTT. Protein sequence: CASREDRANQPQHF.

The chain employs TRBV5-6 and TRBJ2-7, with 10 bases that match TRBD1. V trimming: 2 bases; J trimming: 3 bases; junction bases outside the gene matches: 2. CDR1 is SGHDT, CDR2 YYEEEE, per germline. The CDR3 sequence is 14 residues long. The CDR3: CASSFGTGDYEQYF. The CDR3 DNA reads TGTGCCAGCAGCTTCGGGACAGGGGACTACGAGCAGTACTTC.

The gene calls are TRBV4-3 and TRBJ2-7; no firm D call. The CDR3 contains 15 residues. Germline lookup yields CDR1 LGHNA and CDR2 YSLEER. Trimming left V 1 base short and J 0 bases short, with 10 bases between. This CDR3 is CASSQGSASSYEQYF. For the CDR3, the DNA is TGCGCCAGCAGCCAAGGGTCCGCGAGCTCCTACGAGCAGTACTTC.

This chain joins TRBV12-3 or TRBV12-4 and TRBJ1-5; D is unclear. The ends were cut back, 3 bases at V and 3 bases at J, with 6 bases in the middle. This CDR3 comprises 13 residues. The CDR3 reads CASSLSDNQPQHF. Here the CDR3 DNA reads TGTGCCAGCAGTTTGTCAGACAATCAGCCCCAGCATTTT.

In this sample, this clone turned up once. The chain couples TRBV27 to TRBJ1-5; D call uncertain. Trimming removed 3 bases from V and 0 bases from J, with 12 bases in between. Germline lookup yields CDR1 MNHEY and CDR2 SMNVEV (reference sequence). The CDR3 length is 16 residues. The CDR3 nucleotides are TGTGCCAGCAGTTTGATATGGACTCCTAGCAATCAGCCCCAGCATTTT. This translates into CASSLIWTPSNQPQHF.

The V gene is TRBV11-2, the J gene TRBJ2-1; tentative D call: TRBD1 (5 bases). Trimming left V 3 bases short and J 4 bases short, with 16 bases between. This CDR3 is built from 16 residues. The germline gives CDR1 SGHAT, CDR2 FQNNGV. In nucleotides, the CDR3 is TGTGCCAGCAGCTTTAATCTCGGTCCAGGGTACAATGAGCAGTTCTTC. It yields the protein CASSFNLGPGYNEQFF. Full variable domain (remainder filled in from reference TRBV11-2 and TRBJ2-1): EAGVAQSPRYKIIEKRQSVAFWCNPISGHATLYWYQQILGQGPKLLIQFQNNGVVDDSQLPKDRFSAERLKGVDSTLKIQPAKLEDSAVYLCASSFNLGPGYNEQFFGPGTRLTVL.

This chain links TRBV5-5 with TRBJ1-3, with TRBD1 matching 10 bases. The trim removed 4 bases at V and 4 bases at J, leaving 5 bases unmatched. This CDR3 region has 15 residues. CDR1 is SGHKS, CDR2 YYEKEE, per germline (reference sequence). CDR3 sequence (DNA): TGTGCCAGCAGCAAACCGGGACAGGGGGGAAACACCATATATTTT. Translated, it gives CASSKPGQGGNTIYF.

This sequence joins TRBV30 and TRBJ1-5; D perhaps matches TRBD1 (6 bases). This CDR3 is 12 amino acids long. Per the germline V gene, CDR1 is GTSNPN and CDR2 is SVGIG (reference sequence). V lost 8 bases to trimming and J lost 6 bases, with 14 bases between them. CDR3 sequence reads: CAGSRGGQPQHF. DNA of the CDR3: TGTGCCGGATCAAGGGGGGGTCAGCCCCAGCATTTT.